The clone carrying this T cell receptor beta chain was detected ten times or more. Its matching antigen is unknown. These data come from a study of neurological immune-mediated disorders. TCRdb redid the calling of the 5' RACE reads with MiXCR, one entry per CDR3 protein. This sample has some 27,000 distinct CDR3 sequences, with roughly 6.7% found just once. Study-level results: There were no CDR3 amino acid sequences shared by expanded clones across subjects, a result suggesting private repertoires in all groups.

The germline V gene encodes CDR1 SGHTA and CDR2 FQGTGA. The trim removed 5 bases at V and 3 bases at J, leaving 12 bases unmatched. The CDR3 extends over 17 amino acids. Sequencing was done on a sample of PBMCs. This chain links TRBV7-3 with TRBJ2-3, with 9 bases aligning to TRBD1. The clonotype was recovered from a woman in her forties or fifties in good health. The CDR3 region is CASSKRGTGTGTDTQYF. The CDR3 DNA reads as TGTGCCAGCAGCAAAAGGGGGACAGGGACTGGGACAGATACGCAGTATTTT. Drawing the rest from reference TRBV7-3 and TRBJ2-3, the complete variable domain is GAGVSQTPSNKVTEKGKYVELRCDPISGHTALYWYRQSLGQGPEFLIYFQGTGAADDSGLPNDRFFAVRPEGSVSTLKIQRTERGDSAVYLCASSKRGTGTGTDTQYFGPGTRLTVL.